The sequence of this TCR beta chain was determined in a study of beta chain features in type 1 diabetes. Investigators reverse transcribed all isolated RNA, so they sequenced expressed TCRB transcripts. Repertoires were generated with immunoSEQ multiplex PCR, while TCRdb's copy carries only in-frame clones and drops some. The sample carries 35,000 or so clones, roughly 67% recorded once. CDR1 SEHNR and CDR2 FQNEAQ come from the germline V gene (reference sequence). Unmatched junction bases numbered 13, after V lost 5 bases and J lost 8 bases. The length of the CDR3 is 15 residues. Sequencing used Tregs from blood. The receptor comes from a woman aged 25 to 39 in good health. J is TRBJ1-2 and V is TRBV7-9; TRBD1 aligns across 8 bases. CDR3 bases: TGTGCCAGCAGCCTCCTGGGGCAGGGGGCGGACGGCTACACCTTC. The encoded protein is CASSLLGQGADGYTF. The variable domain in full, with the rest retrieved from reference TRBV7-9 and TRBJ1-2, is DTGVSQNPRHKITKRGQNVTFRCDPISEHNRLYWYRQTLGQGPEFLTYFQNEAQLEKSRLLSDRFSAERPKGSFSTLEIQRTEQGDSAMYLCASSLLGQGADGYTFGSGTRLTVV.